This T cell receptor beta chain was identified in a study of graft-versus-host responses after intestinal transplantation. The table came from immunoSEQ multiplex PCR; TCRdb's copy has only in-frame clones and leaves some out. The data contain some 88,000 clones, roughly 91% of them singletons. Remarks on this clone: Antigen: not known.

Germline V CDR1 and CDR2: SGHVS, FQNEAQ. CDR3 length: 16 residues. Trimming shortened V by 5 bases and J by 6 bases, and 17 bases separated the two germline ends. This specimen consisted of unstimulated CD8+ T cells sorted from spleen or lymph node cells, obtained before intestinal transplant. This receptor was taken from a human donor who received an intestinal transplant. The chain has TRBV7-8 and TRBJ1-6, with D maybe TRBD1 (5 bases). CDR3 residues: CASSPRAGGGNSPLHF. The DNA of the CDR3 is TGTGCCAGCAGCCCCAGAGCGGGGGGGGGTAATTCACCCCTCCACTTT.